This entry features one T cell receptor (beta chain) sequence. This clonotype was seen a few times. No antigen is known for it. Base qualities were left out, and no much larger clone turns up one base away. The record originates from a study of T cells after yellow fever vaccination (dated by TCRdb to between 2018 and 2021). Turning to the overall study: The SMART-Seq v4 Ultra Low Input RNA kit was used to prepare libraries from fractions with low cell numbers. To follow T-cell clones before and after primary and booster YFV17D yellow fever vaccination, bulk TCR alpha and beta repertoires were sequenced over time. The cohort comprised two healthy male donors, one aged 18 to 30 and one aged 30 to 40 years. Blood was collected at multiple timepoints before and after primary and secondary immunization, and bulk PBMC replicates and cell subsets were isolated. Points the paper makes about the study in general: A small fraction of clonotypes showed up in both the CD4 and CD8 compartments, probably as a result of convergent recombination. Because the study included only a couple of donors, the extent to which the findings can be generalized is limited. Compared with the primary T-cell response, the secondary T-cell response was faster but weaker, reaching its peak on day 5 rather than on day 15. Most clones expanded after primary vaccination (around 96% of CD4 and 88% of CD8) were re-detected after the booster, suggesting that broad memory maintenance occurred. Because abundant contaminating clonotypes from the bulk population could be contained in FACS-sorted repertoires, computational filtering was required.

Taken with the paper, the label for treatment or condition translates to: live attenuated yellow fever vaccine strain. A standard Ficoll-Paque protocol was used to isolate PBMCs from peripheral blood. CD4 and CD8 T-cell fractions were isolated with Dynabeads CD4 and CD8 positive selection kits. RNA was extracted with TriZol from bulk PBMCs, CD4 and CD8 fractions, and dextramer-positive and dextramer-negative fractions. CDR1 and CDR2 (MNHEY, SVGEGT) derive from the germline V gene. Spanning cysteine to phenylalanine, the CDR3 consists of 15 amino acids. Only the CDR3 portion is preserved as DNA: 45 bases, with reading frame beginning at the first base. Ends trimmed: V by 6 bases, J by 4 bases; bases unmatched to a gene: 5. The reads were generated on an Illumina NovaSeq 6000. TCR cDNA was made using 5'RACE template switching, a step that added a universal primer site and unique molecular identifiers. Priming of cDNA synthesis was performed from both the TCR alpha and TCR beta constant segments. Two PCR steps were used to amplify libraries, with sample barcodes and sequencing adapters being added in the second step. Sequencing of libraries was performed on Illumina HiSeq 2500 (2x100 bp) or NovaSeq (2x150 bp). In the original analysis: MIGEC handled demultiplexing of reads and collapsing into UMI consensus sequences, while MiXCR performed V(D)J alignment. Clonotypes responding to the vaccine were identified with edgeR on replicate PBMC samples, with the criteria of FDR below 0.01 and a log2 fold change above 5 up to day 15. Bulk clonotypes were assigned CD4 or CD8 identity according to which sequenced CD4 or CD8 repertoire held them at higher abundance. In-frame beta chains were kept once TCRdb had trimmed the public reads at Q25 with fastp and called clones with MiXCR. Each entry is one CDR3 protein sequence, shown with its most common DNA and genes. Clone size and V and J calls follow TCRdb, not the original study. This sample has about 340,000 distinct CDR3 sequences in its table, and approximately 12% of those were observed once. 3.2% of the sample belongs to the ten largest clones.

The sequence was obtained from a man between 18 and 29 years old who received the YFV17D yellow fever vaccine. The sequence is built from TRBV6-2 or TRBV6-3 and TRBJ2-1, and TRBD2 matches 11 of the central bases. The sequenced sample was CD4+ T cells sorted from PBMCs, obtained 15 days after the yellow fever booster vaccination. The base sequence is TGTGCCAGCAGAGGGCTAGCGGGGGGATACAATGAGCAGTTCTTC. Its coded protein is CASRGLAGGYNEQFF.